Listed below are T cell receptor beta chains from one sample, sequenced in a study of blood T cell repertoires in COVID-19. Measured with immunoSEQ multiplex PCR; TCRdb has only the in-frame clones, and not every one. The profile shows approximately 210,000 clones, roughly 82% of them singletons. The sample was peripheral blood. The receptor source for this set is a woman between 40 and 50 years old with acute or convalescent COVID-19. Both conserved end residues are part of each CDR3. The D gene is left open where the match is weak. Some rows have no size entry. The others give once, few or many, or a class for an expanded clone.

v_gene: TRBV3-1/TRBV3-2; abundance: .; len: 16; j_gene: TRBJ2-3; d_gene: .; CDR3aa: CASSQVAGLSTDTQYF; CDR3nt: TGTGCCAGCAGCCAAGTCGCGGGACTTAGCACAGATACGCAGTATTTT
v_gene: TRBV6-5; abundance: .; len: 14; j_gene: TRBJ2-3; d_gene: .; CDR3aa: CASSSGGSTDTQYF; CDR3nt: TGTGCCAGCTCCTCCGGAGGCTCCACAGATACGCAGTATTTT
v_gene: TRBV24-1; abundance: .; len: 13; j_gene: TRBJ1-1; d_gene: TRBD1; CDR3aa: CATREGAGTEAFF; CDR3nt: TGTGCCACCAGGGAGGGGGCGGGCACTGAAGCTTTCTTT
v_gene: TRBV7-8; abundance: .; len: 16; j_gene: TRBJ1-3; d_gene: TRBD1; CDR3aa: CASSSTGDLSGNTIYF; CDR3nt: TGTGCCAGCAGCTCCACAGGGGACCTCTCTGGAAACACCATATATTTT
v_gene: TRBV19; abundance: once; len: 13; j_gene: TRBJ2-1; d_gene: .; CDR3aa: CASSIYRYNEQFF; CDR3nt: TGTGCCAGTAGTATCTACAGGTACAATGAGCAGTTCTTC
v_gene: TRBV11-3; abundance: .; len: 12; j_gene: TRBJ2-3; d_gene: .; CDR3aa: CASSFYTDTQYF; CDR3nt: TGTGCCAGCAGCTTTTACACAGATACGCAGTATTTT
v_gene: TRBV19; abundance: .; len: 11; j_gene: TRBJ2-6; d_gene: .; CDR3aa: CASPWANVLTF; CDR3nt: TGTGCCAGTCCCTGGGCCAACGTCCTGACTTTC
v_gene: TRBV12-5; abundance: few; len: 15; j_gene: TRBJ1-3; d_gene: TRBD1; CDR3aa: CASGLMTGTGNTIYF; CDR3nt: TGTGCTAGTGGTTTGATGACAGGGACTGGAAACACCATATATTTT
v_gene: TRBV3-1/TRBV3-2; abundance: .; len: 14; j_gene: TRBJ1-1; d_gene: .; CDR3aa: CASSPIDRNTEAFF; CDR3nt: TGTGCCAGCAGCCCGATCGACAGGAACACTGAAGCTTTCTTT
v_gene: TRBV5-1; abundance: .; len: 11; j_gene: TRBJ2-7; d_gene: TRBD2; CDR3aa: CASSGGVEQYF; CDR3nt: TGCGCCAGCAGCGGGGGGGTCGAGCAGTACTTC
v_gene: TRBV6-4; abundance: .; len: 16; j_gene: TRBJ2-7; d_gene: TRBD2; CDR3aa: CASRLRGLARSYEQYF; CDR3nt: TGTGCCAGCAGACTCCGCGGACTAGCGAGATCCTACGAGCAGTACTTC
v_gene: TRBV15; abundance: .; len: 16; j_gene: TRBJ1-3; d_gene: .; CDR3aa: CATSRVNQGSGNTIYF; CDR3nt: TGTGCCACCAGCAGAGTAAACCAGGGCTCTGGAAACACCATATATTTT
v_gene: TRBV9; abundance: .; len: 15; j_gene: TRBJ1-2; d_gene: TRBD1; CDR3aa: CASSAETGFSYGYTF; CDR3nt: TGTGCCAGCAGCGCCGAGACAGGGTTTAGCTATGGCTACACCTTC
v_gene: TRBV7-8; abundance: .; len: 11; j_gene: TRBJ2-5; d_gene: .; CDR3aa: CASSFDRSPYF; CDR3nt: TGTGCCAGCAGCTTCGACAGGTCCCCCTACTTC
v_gene: TRBV7-8; abundance: many; len: 12; j_gene: TRBJ1-2; d_gene: .; CDR3aa: CASSLGTDGYTF; CDR3nt: TGTGCCAGCAGCTTAGGGACAGATGGCTACACCTTC
v_gene: TRBV3-1/TRBV3-2; abundance: .; len: 15; j_gene: TRBJ1-1; d_gene: TRBD1; CDR3aa: CASSPTFDRDTEAFF; CDR3nt: TGTGCCAGCAGCCCCACCTTCGACAGGGACACTGAAGCTTTCTTT
v_gene: TRBV7-2; abundance: .; len: 19; j_gene: TRBJ2-1; d_gene: TRBD2; CDR3aa: CASSPLAGAGLSSYNEQFF; CDR3nt: TGTGCCAGCAGCCCACTAGCGGGAGCTGGCTTGAGCTCCTACAATGAGCAGTTCTTC
v_gene: TRBV7-8; abundance: .; len: 16; j_gene: TRBJ2-1; d_gene: .; CDR3aa: CASSLVGTPGNNEQFF; CDR3nt: TGTGCCAGCAGCTTAGTGGGGACACCGGGGAACAATGAGCAGTTCTTC
v_gene: TRBV9; abundance: .; len: 15; j_gene: TRBJ2-1; d_gene: TRBD1; CDR3aa: CASSGQGGGHNEQFF; CDR3nt: TGTGCCAGCAGCGGACAGGGTGGGGGCCACAATGAGCAGTTCTTC
v_gene: TRBV7-2; abundance: .; len: 14; j_gene: TRBJ2-5; d_gene: TRBD2; CDR3aa: CASSPGLAEETQYF; CDR3nt: TGTGCCAGCAGTCCGGGACTAGCGGAAGAGACCCAGTACTTC
v_gene: TRBV30; abundance: .; len: 14; j_gene: TRBJ2-2; d_gene: TRBD2; CDR3aa: CAWFTAGGTGELFF; CDR3nt: TGTGCCTGGTTTACCGCGGGGGGTACCGGGGAGCTGTTTTTT
v_gene: TRBV9; abundance: .; len: 15; j_gene: TRBJ2-5; d_gene: TRBD2; CDR3aa: CASSVEAGGKETQYF; CDR3nt: TGTGCCAGCAGCGTAGAAGCGGGGGGCAAAGAGACCCAGTACTTC
v_gene: TRBV6-5; abundance: .; len: 15; j_gene: TRBJ1-6; d_gene: TRBD1; CDR3aa: CASSYSGQVDSPLHF; CDR3nt: TGTGCCAGCAGTTACTCGGGACAGGTTGATTCACCCCTCCACTTT
v_gene: TRBV7-2; abundance: .; len: 16; j_gene: TRBJ2-7; d_gene: .; CDR3aa: CASSSRGASESYEQYF; CDR3nt: TGTGCCAGCAGTTCACGGGGGGCTAGCGAGTCCTACGAGCAGTACTTC
v_gene: TRBV27; abundance: .; len: 18; j_gene: TRBJ1-6; d_gene: .; CDR3aa: CASRRTGITSSYNSPLHF; CDR3nt: TGTGCCAGCAGAAGGACTGGGATTACAAGCTCCTATAATTCACCCCTCCACTTT
v_gene: TRBV11-1; abundance: .; len: 14; j_gene: TRBJ2-5; d_gene: .; CDR3aa: CASSLGGYVETQYF; CDR3nt: TGTGCCAGCAGCTTAGGAGGATATGTAGAGACCCAGTACTTC
v_gene: TRBV21-1; abundance: .; len: 14; j_gene: TRBJ1-2; d_gene: .; CDR3aa: CASSTREVSKGYTF; CDR3nt: TGTGCCAGCAGCACGCGGGAGGTCTCGAAGGGCTACACCTTC
v_gene: TRBV2; abundance: .; len: 15; j_gene: TRBJ2-1; d_gene: .; CDR3aa: CASMLEGVSYNEQFF; CDR3nt: TGTGCCAGCATGTTAGAAGGGGTGTCCTACAATGAGCAGTTCTTC
v_gene: TRBV7-9; abundance: .; len: 11; j_gene: TRBJ2-7; d_gene: .; CDR3aa: CASSLGTGQYF; CDR3nt: TGTGCCAGCAGCTTAGGTACGGGGCAGTACTTC
v_gene: TRBV7-9; abundance: .; len: 16; j_gene: TRBJ2-7; d_gene: .; CDR3aa: CASSLGTGSPSYEQYF; CDR3nt: TGTGCCAGCAGCTTAGGTACAGGGTCACCATCCTACGAGCAGTACTTC
v_gene: TRBV27; abundance: many; len: 17; j_gene: TRBJ2-6; d_gene: TRBD2; CDR3aa: CASSSGTSLSGANVLTF; CDR3nt: TGTGCCAGCAGCTCCGGGACTAGCCTATCTGGGGCCAACGTCCTGACTTTC
v_gene: TRBV3-1/TRBV3-2; abundance: .; len: 19; j_gene: TRBJ2-3; d_gene: TRBD2; CDR3aa: CASSQELLTPGLAKDTQYF; CDR3nt: TGTGCCAGCAGCCAAGAGCTGTTAACGCCGGGACTAGCGAAAGATACGCAGTATTTT
v_gene: TRBV18; abundance: .; len: 13; j_gene: TRBJ1-2; d_gene: .; CDR3aa: CASSPDTTYGYTF; CDR3nt: TGTGCCAGCTCACCGGACACGACCTATGGCTACACCTTC
v_gene: TRBV27; abundance: .; len: 14; j_gene: TRBJ1-1; d_gene: .; CDR3aa: CASSLLPPRTEAFF; CDR3nt: TGTGCCAGCAGTTTATTACCCCCCAGGACTGAAGCTTTCTTT
v_gene: TRBV30; abundance: .; len: 15; j_gene: TRBJ1-6; d_gene: TRBD1; CDR3aa: CAWSGDRDYYSPLHF; CDR3nt: TGTGCCTGGAGTGGGGACAGAGATTATTATTCACCCCTCCACTTT
v_gene: TRBV7-9; abundance: .; len: 18; j_gene: TRBJ2-5; d_gene: TRBD2; CDR3aa: CASSLLSGVAGYQETQYF; CDR3nt: TGTGCCAGCAGCTTATTATCGGGGGTAGCGGGTTACCAAGAGACCCAGTACTTC
v_gene: TRBV24-1; abundance: .; len: 15; j_gene: TRBJ2-7; d_gene: .; CDR3aa: CATSDSGDHTYEQYF; CDR3nt: TGTGCCACCAGTGATTCGGGGGATCATACCTACGAGCAGTACTTC
v_gene: TRBV15; abundance: .; len: 16; j_gene: TRBJ1-6; d_gene: TRBD1; CDR3aa: CATSTNRDRYNSPLHF; CDR3nt: TGTGCCACCAGCACAAACCGGGACAGATATAATTCACCCCTCCACTTT
v_gene: TRBV29-1; abundance: .; len: 14; j_gene: TRBJ2-3; d_gene: TRBD2; CDR3aa: CSVGVMGGTDTQYF; CDR3nt: TGCAGCGTTGGGGTAATGGGAGGGACAGATACGCAGTATTTT
v_gene: TRBV4-3; abundance: .; len: 16; j_gene: TRBJ2-7; d_gene: .; CDR3aa: CASSQDFVGSRDEQYF; CDR3nt: TGCGCCAGCAGCCAAGATTTCGTCGGGAGTAGGGACGAGCAGTACTTC
v_gene: TRBV5-6; abundance: .; len: 15; j_gene: TRBJ2-2; d_gene: .; CDR3aa: CASSFGTTQTGELFF; CDR3nt: TGTGCCAGCAGCTTCGGGACAACTCAAACCGGGGAGCTGTTTTTT